These 15 T cell receptor beta chains were all obtained from the same sample, sequenced in a study of human T cells and chemical hapten exposure. TCRdb redid the calling of the RACE reads with MiXCR, one entry per CDR3 protein. The table has roughly 100,000 distinct CDR3 sequences, about 12% seen once. The sample's time point: pre-sensitization, week 0. Specified treatment: therapeutic diphenylcyclopropenone sensitization with weekly scalp DPC. The specimen comprised whole blood, sampled in connection with sensitization to the hapten diphenylcyclopropenone (DPC). Receptors were obtained from a woman aged 45 to 65 with alopecia areata. Some clones in this sample may be carry-over from other donors' samples.

The genes are TRBV20-1 and TRBJ2-3; D is perhaps TRBD1 or TRBD2 (6 bases each). The V end lost 2 bases, the J end lost 9 bases, and 18 bases lay between the germline ends. Germline lookup yields CDR1 DFQATT and CDR2 SNEGSKA (reference sequence). This CDR3 contains 14 residues. The CDR3 DNA reads as TGCAGTGCTAGAACGCAAGAGGGGGGAGTAACGCAGTATTTT. Its protein product is CSARTQEGGVTQYF.

This clonotype was counted a single time. One junction end disagrees with the germline gene, perhaps due to a read error. The CDR3 loop is CASSYSQQGGYNEQFF. The CDR3 nucleotides read TGTGCCAGCAGCTACTCCCAACAGGGGGGCTACAATGAGCAGTTCTTC. The chain couples TRBV6-5 to TRBJ2-1, with 8 positions matching TRBD1. Germline assignment: CDR1 MNHEY and CDR2 SVGAGI. The CDR3 has 16 residues.

This clonotype turned up a few times. This chain links TRBV19 with TRBJ1-5; 8 nucleotides match TRBD1. CDR1 is LNHDA and CDR2 is SQIVND in the germline V gene (reference sequence). Trimming took 8 bases from V and 7 from J; bases not matched to a gene: 13. The CDR3 is 15 residues long. DNA of the CDR3: TGTGCCAGTCTGGCCAGGGGGCGCGTTGGCCAGCCCCAGCATTTT. It codes for CASLARGRVGQPQHF.

The gene calls are TRBV2 and TRBJ2-7; D gene uncertain. V was shortened by 7 bases and J by 2 bases, with 15 bases between the two germline ends. This CDR3 region has 14 residues. Germline CDR1 SNHLY, CDR2 FYNNEI. CDR3 protein: CASTPETLPYEQYF. DNA for the CDR3: TGTGCCAGCACCCCGGAGACACTGCCCTACGAGCAGTACTTC. The whole variable domain, filled in from reference TRBV2 and TRBJ2-7, reads EPEVTQTPSHQVTQMGQEVILRCVPISNHLYFYWYRQILGQKVEFLVSFYNNEISEKSEIFDDQFSVERPDGSNFTLKIRSTKLEDSAMYFCASTPETLPYEQYFGPGTRLTVT.

This clonotype was seen more than once but under ten times. This chain links TRBV11-2 with TRBJ2-5; weak D call: TRBD2 (6 bases). Germline CDR1 and CDR2: SGHAT and FQNNGV. The CDR3 is made up of 15 amino acids. Deletions cut 6 bases from V and 3 bases from J, with 17 bases between. CDR3: CASRGFREVEETQYF. The CDR3 region has the DNA TGTGCCAGCAGGGGGTTCAGGGAGGTGGAAGAGACCCAGTACTTC. Full variable domain (missing parts from reference TRBV11-2 and TRBJ2-5): EAGVAQSPRYKIIEKRQSVAFWCNPISGHATLYWYQQILGQGPKLLIQFQNNGVVDDSQLPKDRFSAERLKGVDSTLKIQPAKLEDSAVYLCASRGFREVEETQYFGPGTRLLVL.

The gene calls are TRBV12-3 or TRBV12-4 and TRBJ2-3; D is possibly TRBD2 (6 bases). The length of the CDR3 is 15 residues. V lost 3 bases to trimming and J lost 1 base, with 11 bases between them. The CDR3 coding sequence is TGTGCCAGCAGTTTTCGGGCTAGCGGCACAGATACGCAGTATTTT. Protein sequence: CASSFRASGTDTQYF.

This clonotype has ten or more counts. The rearrangement joins TRBV20-1 to TRBJ2-1; 12 positions match TRBD2. Germline assignment: CDR1 DFQATT and CDR2 SNEGSKA (reference sequence). Trimming cost V 6 bases and J 8 bases; bases outside gene matches: 8. This CDR3 is built from 14 residues. In nucleotides, the CDR3 is TGCAGTGCACCGACTAGCGGGGGAGGGGATGAGCAGTTCTTC. Translating gives CSAPTSGGGDEQFF.

This clonotype was seen a few times. The genes are TRBV18 and TRBJ1-5, with D possibly TRBD1 on 6 matching bases. The CDR3 length is 14 residues. From germline, CDR1 is KGHSH and CDR2 LQKENI. Trimming shortened V by 6 bases and J by 3 bases, and 12 bases separated the two germline ends. In DNA, the CDR3 is TGTGCCAGCTCCCTCGACAGGCACAATCAGCCCCAGCATTTT. Translating it yields CASSLDRHNQPQHF. Variable domain in full (rest from reference TRBV18 and TRBJ1-5): NAGVMQNPRHLVRRRGQEARLRCSPMKGHSHVYWYRQLPEEGLKFMVYLQKENIIDESGMPKERFSAEFPKEGPSILRIQQVVRGDSAAYFCASSLDRHNQPQHFGDGTRLSIL.

This clonotype was observed at least ten times. The chain recombines TRBV7-9 with TRBJ2-3; D unresolved. CDR1 and CDR2 from the germline V gene are SEHNR and FQNEAQ (reference sequence). This CDR3 has 15 amino acids. Trimming stripped 3 bases from V and 2 bases from J, with 12 bases between. CDR3: CASSFSGRVTDTQYF. For the CDR3, the DNA is TGTGCCAGCAGCTTTTCGGGCAGAGTCACAGATACGCAGTATTTT.

This clonotype was counted at least ten times. The chain is built from TRBV7-2 and TRBJ2-7; unclear D gene. CDR1 is SGHTA and CDR2 is FQGNSA in the germline V gene. This CDR3 comprises 14 residues. V was pared by 4 bases and J by 1 base, with 11 bases between. CDR3 in amino acids: CASSSLRPSYEQYF. CDR3 coding DNA: TGTGCCAGCAGCTCGCTCCGACCTTCCTACGAGCAGTACTTC.

This clonotype was seen many times. The J gene is TRBJ1-1, the V gene TRBV28, with D maybe TRBD1 (5 bases). CDR1 and CDR2 (germline): MDHEN, SYDVKM. There are 12 residues in the CDR3. V was clipped by 6 bases and J by 7 bases, with 12 bases between them. CDR3 coding DNA: TGTGCCAGCAGCCCCGGGGGTGGTGAAGCTTTCTTT. It codes for CASSPGGGEAFF.

The chain has TRBV7-2 and TRBJ2-4; perhaps TRBD1 as D (5 bases). V gave up 1 base and J gave up 3 bases, with 13 bases separating them. The CDR3 has 16 amino acids. Germline V gives CDR1 SGHTA, CDR2 FQGNSA. Here the CDR3 DNA reads TGTGCCAGCAGCTTAGGAGTAGGGGTTCTCAAAAACATTCAGTACTTC. Translating it yields CASSLGVGVLKNIQYF.

The CDR3, as DNA: TGTGCCAGCGGTATGAGGAAGGGGCAATACAATGAGCAGTTCTTC. This codes for CASGMRKGQYNEQFF. V is TRBV7-9 and J is TRBJ2-1; tentative D call: TRBD1 (5 bases). CDR3 size: 15 residues. V was trimmed by 8 bases and J by 4 bases, leaving 18 bases between them. Germline loops: CDR1 SEHNR, CDR2 FQNEAQ (reference sequence).

This clonotype was seen a few times. The genes are TRBV25-1 and TRBJ2-4; 9 bases map to TRBD1. The V and J ends lost 4 bases and 7 bases, in that order; junction bases with no gene match: 5. The CDR3 spans 14 residues. Germline lookup yields CDR1 MGHDK and CDR2 SYGVNS. The CDR3 DNA follows: TGTGCCAGCAGTGGCCCACAGGGGGCGAACATTCAGTACTTC. Translation: CASSGPQGANIQYF.

This chain uses TRBV10-3 with TRBJ1-1; D unresolved. The CDR3 loop spans 12 amino acids. Germline loops: CDR1 ENHRY, CDR2 SYGVKD. V lost 3 bases and J lost 7, with 9 bases in between. CDR3 nucleotide sequence: TGTGCCATCAGTGACCACATGGGTGAAGCTTTCTTT. Amino acids: CAISDHMGEAFF.